The present T cell receptor (beta chain) was sequenced within a study of neurological immune-mediated disorders. The study built sorted libraries from 1 million CD4+ or CD8+ T cells. TCRdb called the 5' RACE reads again in MiXCR, with one record for every CDR3 protein. There are some 20,000 distinct CDR3 sequences in the sample; 11% to 15% occur only once, and 6% to 8% lies in the top ten. This clonotype was counted ten times or more. Germline CDR1 SEHNR, CDR2 FQNEAQ (reference sequence). The J segment lost 7 bases and the V segment lost 0 bases, leaving 10 bases of the junction unmatched. The CDR3 length is 18 residues.

The rearrangement joins TRBV7-9 to TRBJ2-1; TRBD2 matches 12 bases. This clonotype originated in a woman aged 55-75 years with HTLV-1-associated myelopathy (HAM/TSP). Sequences were obtained from CD4+ T cells from blood. The CDR3 DNA follows: TGTGCCAGCAGCTTAGCGGAGCTAGCGGGAGGGTTGTGGAATGAGCAGTTCTTC. As protein: CASSLAELAGGLWNEQFF.